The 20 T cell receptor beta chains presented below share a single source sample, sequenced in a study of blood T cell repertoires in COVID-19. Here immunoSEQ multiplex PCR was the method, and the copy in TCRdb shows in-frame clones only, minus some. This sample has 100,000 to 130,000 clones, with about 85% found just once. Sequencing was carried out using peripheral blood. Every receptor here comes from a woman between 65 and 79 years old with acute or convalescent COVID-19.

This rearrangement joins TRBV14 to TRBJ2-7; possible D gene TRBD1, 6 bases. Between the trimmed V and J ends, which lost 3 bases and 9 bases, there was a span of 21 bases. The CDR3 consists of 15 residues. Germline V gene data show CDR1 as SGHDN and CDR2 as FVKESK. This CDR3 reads CASSHATGDLRGQYF. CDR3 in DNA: TGTGCCAGCAGCCACGCGACAGGAGACCTACGAGGGCAGTACTTC.

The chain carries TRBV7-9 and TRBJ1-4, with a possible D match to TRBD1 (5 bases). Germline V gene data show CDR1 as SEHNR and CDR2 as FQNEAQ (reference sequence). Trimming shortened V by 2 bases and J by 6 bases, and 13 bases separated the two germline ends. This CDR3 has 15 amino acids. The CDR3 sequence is CASSLHGAGDEKLFF. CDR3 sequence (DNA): TGTGCCAGCAGCTTACATGGGGCTGGGGATGAAAAACTGTTTTTT.

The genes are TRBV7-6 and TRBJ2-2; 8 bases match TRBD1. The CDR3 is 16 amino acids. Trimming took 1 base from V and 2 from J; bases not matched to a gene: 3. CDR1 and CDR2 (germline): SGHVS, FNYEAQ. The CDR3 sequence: CASSLGDRGNTGELFF. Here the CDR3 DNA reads TGTGCCAGCAGCTTAGGCGACAGGGGTAACACCGGGGAGCTGTTTTTT. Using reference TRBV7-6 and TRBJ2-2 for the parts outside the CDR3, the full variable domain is GAGVSQSPRYKVTKRGQDVALRCDPISGHVSLYWYRQALGQGPEFLTYFNYEAQQDKSGLPNDRFSAERPEGSISTLTIQRTEQRDSAMYRCASSLGDRGNTGELFFGEGSRLTVL.

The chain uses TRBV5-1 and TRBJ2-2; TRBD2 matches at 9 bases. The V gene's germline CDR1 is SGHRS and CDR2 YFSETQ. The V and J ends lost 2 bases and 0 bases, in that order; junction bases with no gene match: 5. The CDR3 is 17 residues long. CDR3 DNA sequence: TGCGCCAGCAGCTTCCTTTCTAGCGGGGCGAACACCGGGGAGCTGTTTTTT. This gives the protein CASSFLSSGANTGELFF.

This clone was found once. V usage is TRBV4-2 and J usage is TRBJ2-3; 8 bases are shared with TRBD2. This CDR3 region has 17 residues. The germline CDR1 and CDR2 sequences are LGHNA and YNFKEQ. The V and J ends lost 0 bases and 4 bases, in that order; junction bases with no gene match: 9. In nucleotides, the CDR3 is TGTGCCAGCAGCCAAGATGGGGTTAGCGGGAATGCAGATACGCAGTATTTT. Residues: CASSQDGVSGNADTQYF.

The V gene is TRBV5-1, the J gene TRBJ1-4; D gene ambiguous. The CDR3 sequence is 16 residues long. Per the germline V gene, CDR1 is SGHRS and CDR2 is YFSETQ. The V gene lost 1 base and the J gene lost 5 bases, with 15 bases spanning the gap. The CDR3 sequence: CASSLNPPSPNEKLFF. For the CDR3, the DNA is TGCGCCAGCAGCTTGAACCCCCCTAGCCCGAATGAAAAACTGTTTTTT.

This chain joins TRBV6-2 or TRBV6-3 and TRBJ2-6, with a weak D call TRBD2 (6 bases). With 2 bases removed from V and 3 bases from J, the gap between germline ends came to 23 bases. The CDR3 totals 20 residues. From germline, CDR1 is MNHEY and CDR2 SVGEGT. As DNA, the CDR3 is TGTGCCAGCAGTTACACCCTTGGCAGGTCAACGGAGGGTGGGGCCAACGTCCTGACTTTC. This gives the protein CASSYTLGRSTEGGANVLTF.

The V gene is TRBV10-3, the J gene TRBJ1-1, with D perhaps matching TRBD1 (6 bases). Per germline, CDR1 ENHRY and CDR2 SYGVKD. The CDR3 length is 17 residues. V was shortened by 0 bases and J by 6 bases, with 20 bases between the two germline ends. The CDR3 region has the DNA TGTGCCATCAGTGAGTCCCCGGGCGTGGCCAGGGGACCTGAAGCTTTCTTT. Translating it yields CAISESPGVARGPEAFF.

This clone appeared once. In nucleotides, the CDR3 is TGTGCCAGTAGTATTGGGCGGGTAGTATACAATGAGCAGTTCTTC. Protein product: CASSIGRVVYNEQFF. The chain has TRBV19 and TRBJ2-1; TRBD2 might be the D (5 bases). CDR1 and CDR2 from the germline V gene are LNHDA and SQIVND (reference sequence). Trimming shortened V by 3 bases and J by 4 bases, and 13 bases separated the two germline ends. This CDR3 region has 15 residues.

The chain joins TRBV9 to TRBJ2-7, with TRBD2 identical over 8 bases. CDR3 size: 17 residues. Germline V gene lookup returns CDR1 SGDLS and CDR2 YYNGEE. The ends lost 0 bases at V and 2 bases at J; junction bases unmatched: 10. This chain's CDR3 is CASSVGLAGSITYEQYV. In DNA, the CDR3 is TGTGCCAGCAGCGTAGGCTTAGCGGGGTCCATTACCTACGAGCAGTACGTC.

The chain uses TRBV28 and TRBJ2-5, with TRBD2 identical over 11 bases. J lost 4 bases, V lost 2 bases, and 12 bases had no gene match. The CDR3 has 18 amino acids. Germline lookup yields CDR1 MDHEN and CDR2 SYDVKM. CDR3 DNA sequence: TGTGCCAGCAGTTTAGGGGGGGTAGCGGGAGGGCCTAGAGAGACCCAGTACTTC. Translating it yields CASSLGGVAGGPRETQYF.

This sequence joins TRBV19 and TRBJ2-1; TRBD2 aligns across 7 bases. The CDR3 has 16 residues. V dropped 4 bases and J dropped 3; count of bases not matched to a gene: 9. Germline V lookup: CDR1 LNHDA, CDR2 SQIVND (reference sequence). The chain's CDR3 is CASSTPWGRGYNEQFF. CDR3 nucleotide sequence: TGTGCCAGTAGTACCCCCTGGGGGAGGGGCTACAATGAGCAGTTCTTC.

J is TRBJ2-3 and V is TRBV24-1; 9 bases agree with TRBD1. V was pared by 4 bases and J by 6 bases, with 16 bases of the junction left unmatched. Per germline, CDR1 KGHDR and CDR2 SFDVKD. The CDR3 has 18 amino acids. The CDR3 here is CATSDPGGRGQGSDTQYF. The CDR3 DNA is TGTGCCACCAGTGACCCGGGTGGCAGGGGACAGGGATCTGATACGCAGTATTTT.

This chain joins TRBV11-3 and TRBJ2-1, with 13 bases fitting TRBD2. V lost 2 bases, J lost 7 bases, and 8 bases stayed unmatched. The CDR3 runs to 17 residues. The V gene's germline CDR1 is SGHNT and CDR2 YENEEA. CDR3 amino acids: CASSLPGLAGVINEQFF. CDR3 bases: TGTGCCAGCAGCTTACCTGGACTAGCGGGAGTGATTAATGAGCAGTTCTTC.

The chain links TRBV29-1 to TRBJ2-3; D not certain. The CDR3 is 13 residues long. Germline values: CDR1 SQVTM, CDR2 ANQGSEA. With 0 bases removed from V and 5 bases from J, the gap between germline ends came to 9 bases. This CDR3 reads CSVEDGQIDTQYF. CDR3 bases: TGCAGCGTTGAAGATGGGCAGATAGATACGCAGTATTTT.

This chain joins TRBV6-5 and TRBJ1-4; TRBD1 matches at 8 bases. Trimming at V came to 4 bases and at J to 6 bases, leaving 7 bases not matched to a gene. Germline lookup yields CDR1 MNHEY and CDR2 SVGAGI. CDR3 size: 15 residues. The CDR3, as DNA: TGTGCCAGCAGTTCCCAGGGGGCGGGAGATGAAAAACTGTTTTTT. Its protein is CASSSQGAGDEKLFF.

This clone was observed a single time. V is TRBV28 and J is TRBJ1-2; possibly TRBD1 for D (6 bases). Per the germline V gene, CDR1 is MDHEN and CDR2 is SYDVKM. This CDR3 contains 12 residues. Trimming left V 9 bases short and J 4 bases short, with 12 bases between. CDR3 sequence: CASFTGSYGYTF. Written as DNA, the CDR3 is TGTGCCAGTTTCACAGGGTCCTATGGCTACACCTTC.

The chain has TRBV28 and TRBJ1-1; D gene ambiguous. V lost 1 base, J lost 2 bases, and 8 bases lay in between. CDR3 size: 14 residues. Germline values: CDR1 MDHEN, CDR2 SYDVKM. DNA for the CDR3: TGTGCCAGCAGTTTATCGGTCCTAAACACTGAAGCTTTCTTT. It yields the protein CASSLSVLNTEAFF.

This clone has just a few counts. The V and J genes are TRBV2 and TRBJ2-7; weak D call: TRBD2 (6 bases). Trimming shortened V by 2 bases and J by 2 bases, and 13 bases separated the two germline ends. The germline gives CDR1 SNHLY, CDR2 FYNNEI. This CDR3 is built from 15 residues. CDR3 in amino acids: CASSETGDLTYEQYF. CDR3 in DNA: TGTGCCAGCAGTGAAACGGGGGACCTAACCTACGAGCAGTACTTC.

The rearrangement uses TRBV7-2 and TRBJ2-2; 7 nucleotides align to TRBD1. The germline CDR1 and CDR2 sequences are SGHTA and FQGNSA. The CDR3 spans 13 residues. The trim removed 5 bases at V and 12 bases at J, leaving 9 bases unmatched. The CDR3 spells CASSPPTGQQLFF. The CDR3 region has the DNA TGTGCCAGCAGCCCGCCGACAGGGCAGCAGCTGTTTTTT. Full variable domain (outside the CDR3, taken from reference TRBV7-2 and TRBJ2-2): GAGVSQSPSNKVTEKGKDVELRCDPISGHTALYWYRQSLGQGLEFLIYFQGNSAPDKSGLPSDRFSAERTGGSVSTLTIQRTQQEDSAVYLCASSPPTGQQLFFGEGSRLTVL.